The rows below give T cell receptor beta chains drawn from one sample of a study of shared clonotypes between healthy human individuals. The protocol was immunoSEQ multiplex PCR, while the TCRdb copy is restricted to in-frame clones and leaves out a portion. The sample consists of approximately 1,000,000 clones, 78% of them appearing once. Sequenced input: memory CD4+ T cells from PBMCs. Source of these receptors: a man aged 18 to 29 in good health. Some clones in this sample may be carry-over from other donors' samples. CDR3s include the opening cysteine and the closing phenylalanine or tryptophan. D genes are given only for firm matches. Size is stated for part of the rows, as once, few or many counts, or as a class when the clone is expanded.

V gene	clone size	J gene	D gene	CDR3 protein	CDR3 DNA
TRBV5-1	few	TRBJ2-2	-	CASSLGMEGGELFF	TGCGCCAGCAGCTTGGGAATGGAGGGCGGGGAGCTGTTTTTT
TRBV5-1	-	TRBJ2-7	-	CASSHGWGVNEQYF	TGCGCCAGCAGCCATGGCTGGGGGGTCAACGAGCAGTACTTC
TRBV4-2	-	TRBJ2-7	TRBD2	CASSQDAGGLAYEQYF	TGTGCCAGCAGCCAAGATGCGGGAGGGTTAGCCTACGAGCAGTACTTC
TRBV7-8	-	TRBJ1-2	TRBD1	CASSPQTGANYGYTF	TGTGCCAGCAGCCCGCAGACAGGGGCTAACTATGGCTACACCTTC
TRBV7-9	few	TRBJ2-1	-	CSGQGLRNEQFF	TGTAGCGGTCAGGGTCTAAGGAATGAGCAGTTCTTC
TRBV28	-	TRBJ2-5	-	CASSPQETQYF	TGTGCCAGCAGTCCACAAGAGACCCAGTACTTC
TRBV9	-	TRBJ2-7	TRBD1	CASSATGGVSYEQYF	TGTGCCAGCAGCGCAACAGGGGGCGTAAGCTACGAGCAGTACTTC
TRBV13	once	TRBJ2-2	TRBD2	CASSRTQGTSVGAGELFF	TGTGCCAGCAGCCGAACGCAAGGGACTAGCGTCGGGGCCGGGGAGCTGTTTTTT
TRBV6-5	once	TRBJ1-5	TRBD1	CASSLQGARQPQHF	TGTGCCAGCAGTTTACAGGGGGCGAGACAGCCCCAGCATTTT
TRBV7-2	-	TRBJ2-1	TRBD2	CASSLALADSSYNEQFF	TGTGCCAGCAGCTTAGCGCTAGCGGATAGCTCCTACAATGAGCAGTTCTTC
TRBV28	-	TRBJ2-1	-	CASSSPSLSSYNEQFF	TGTGCCAGCAGTAGCCCCTCTTTGAGCTCCTACAATGAGCAGTTCTTC
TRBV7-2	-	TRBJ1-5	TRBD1	CASSLLGQGSRQPQHF	TGTGCCAGCAGCTTATTGGGACAGGGCAGTCGGCAGCCCCAGCATTTT
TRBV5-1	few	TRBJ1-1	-	CASRLQGYTEAFF	TGCGCCAGCAGATTACAGGGTTACACTGAAGCTTTCTTT
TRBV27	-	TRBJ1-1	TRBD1	CASRLTGVGTEAFF	TGTGCCAGCAGATTGACAGGGGTTGGCACTGAAGCTTTCTTT
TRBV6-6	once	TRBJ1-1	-	CASSPQGRGDTEAFF	TGTGCCAGCAGTCCCCAGGGAAGAGGGGACACTGAAGCTTTCTTT
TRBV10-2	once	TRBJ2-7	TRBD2	CASSAGTSGRGREQYF	TGCGCCAGCAGCGCCGGGACTAGCGGGAGGGGGCGGGAGCAGTACTTC
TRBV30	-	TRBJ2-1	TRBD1	CAWGTGVYNEQFF	TGTGCCTGGGGGACAGGGGTCTACAATGAGCAGTTCTTC
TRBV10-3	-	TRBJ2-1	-	CAISPNGNYNEQFF	TGTGCCATCAGTCCCAATGGTAACTACAATGAGCAGTTCTTC
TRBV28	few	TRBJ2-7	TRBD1	CASSFLGQGAYEQYF	TGTGCCAGCAGTTTTCTGGGGCAGGGGGCTTACGAGCAGTACTTC
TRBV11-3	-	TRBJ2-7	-	CASSLSLASHEQYF	TGTGCCAGCAGCCTCAGTCTAGCAAGCCACGAGCAGTACTTC
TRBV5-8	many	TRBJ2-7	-	CASSLDLAGASEQYF	TGTGCCAGCAGCTTGGACCTGGCGGGGGCTAGCGAGCAGTACTTC
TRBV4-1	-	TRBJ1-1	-	CASSQNGNLNTEAFF	TGCGCCAGCAGCCAGAACGGGAATCTGAACACTGAAGCTTTCTTT
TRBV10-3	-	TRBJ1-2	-	CAISGTGFYGYTF	TGTGCCATCAGCGGCACGGGGTTCTATGGCTACACCTTC
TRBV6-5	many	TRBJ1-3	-	CASRPRGSSTIYF	TGTGCCAGCAGGCCCAGGGGATCAAGCACCATATATTTT
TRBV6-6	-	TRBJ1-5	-	CASSLLNRVGQPQHF	TGTGCCAGCAGTTTATTGAACAGGGTCGGGCAGCCCCAGCATTTT
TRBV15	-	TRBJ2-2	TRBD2	CATSRELAGAIGELFF	TGTGCCACCAGCAGAGAACTAGCGGGAGCAATCGGGGAGCTGTTTTTT
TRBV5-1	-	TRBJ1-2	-	CASYHSPSGTHQDDGYTF	TGCGCCAGCTACCATAGTCCGTCCGGGACCCACCAGGACGATGGCTACACCTTC
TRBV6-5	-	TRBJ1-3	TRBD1	CASSSGTAGNTIYF	TGTGCCAGCAGTTCAGGGACAGCTGGAAACACCATATATTTT
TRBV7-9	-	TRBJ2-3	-	CASSSVAVSGYTQYF	TGTGCCAGCAGCTCCGTTGCAGTCAGCGGTTATACGCAGTATTTT
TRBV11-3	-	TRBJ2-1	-	CASSSLGWGEQFF	TGTGCCAGCAGCTCGCTAGGCTGGGGTGAGCAGTTCTTC
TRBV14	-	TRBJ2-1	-	CASSQDLSVDEQFF	TGTGCCAGCAGCCAAGATTTATCAGTCGATGAGCAGTTCTTC
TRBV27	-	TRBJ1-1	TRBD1	CASSLTGQYGTEAFF	TGTGCCAGCAGTTTGACAGGGCAATATGGCACTGAAGCTTTCTTT
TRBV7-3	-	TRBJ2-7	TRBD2	CASSLMGAGTSGMYEQYF	TGTGCCAGCAGTCTCATGGGGGCCGGGACTAGCGGTATGTACGAGCAGTACTTC
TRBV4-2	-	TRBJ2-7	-	CASSQEPTRGNYEQYF	TGTGCCAGCAGCCAAGAACCGACGAGAGGTAACTACGAGCAGTACTTC
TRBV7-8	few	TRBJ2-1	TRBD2	CASSSGSGKGSNEQFF	TGTGCCAGCAGCTCAGGTAGCGGGAAAGGTAGCAATGAGCAGTTCTTC
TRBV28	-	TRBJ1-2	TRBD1	CASLRTGDGYTF	TGTGCCAGTTTGCGGACAGGGGATGGCTACACCTTC
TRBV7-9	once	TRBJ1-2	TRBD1	CASSPVGQVRSNYGYTF	TGTGCCAGCAGCCCCGTGGGACAGGTCCGCTCCAATTATGGCTACACCTTC
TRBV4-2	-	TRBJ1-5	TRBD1	CASSPTGGAPQPQHF	TGTGCCAGCAGCCCTACAGGGGGCGCCCCTCAGCCCCAGCATTTT
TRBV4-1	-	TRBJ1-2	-	CASSQAGGPPYGYTF	TGCGCCAGCAGCCAAGCCGGGGGGCCGCCTTATGGCTACACCTTC
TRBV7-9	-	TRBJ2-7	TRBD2	CASSFPGTRDYEQYF	TGTGCCAGCAGCTTCCCCGGGACTAGAGACTACGAGCAGTACTTC
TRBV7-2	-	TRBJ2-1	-	CASSSSSSYNEQFF	TGTGCCAGCAGCTCTTCCAGCTCCTACAATGAGCAGTTCTTC
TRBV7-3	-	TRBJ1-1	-	CASSSQPGVNTEAFF	TGTGCCAGCAGCTCCCAACCGGGGGTAAACACTGAAGCTTTCTTT
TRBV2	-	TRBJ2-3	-	CASSGTYSQWTDTQYF	TGTGCCAGCAGTGGGACGTACAGCCAGTGGACAGATACGCAGTATTTT
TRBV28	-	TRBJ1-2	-	CASSFDLGSANYGYTF	TGTGCCAGCAGTTTCGACCTTGGGAGCGCTAACTATGGCTACACCTTC
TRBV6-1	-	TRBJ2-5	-	CASSSDFTETQYF	TGTGCCAGCAGCTCGGACTTCACAGAGACCCAGTACTTC
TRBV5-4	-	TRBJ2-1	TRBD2	CASSLAKAGGFYNEQFF	TGTGCCAGCAGCTTGGCCAAGGCGGGAGGTTTTTACAATGAGCAGTTCTTC
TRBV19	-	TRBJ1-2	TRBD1	CASSIGQGGYGYTF	TGTGCCAGTAGCATCGGACAGGGTGGCTATGGCTACACCTTC
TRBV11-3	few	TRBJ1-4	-	CASSLVGKKDEKLFF	TGTGCCAGCAGCTTAGTCGGCAAAAAGGATGAAAAACTGTTTTTT
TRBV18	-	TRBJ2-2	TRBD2	CASSPQASGNTGELFF	TGTGCCAGCTCACCACAGGCTAGCGGTAACACCGGGGAGCTGTTTTTT
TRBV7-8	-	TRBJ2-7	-	CASSLGAQAGEQYF	TGTGCCAGCAGCTTAGGAGCGCAGGCGGGGGAGCAGTACTTC